This T cell receptor beta chain comes out of a study of T cell responses to AZD1222 COVID-19 vaccine. TCRdb's table, derived via immunoSEQ multiplex PCR, lists solely in-frame clones and lacks some. The table lists roughly 100,000 clones, roughly 87% of them singletons. This specimen was peripheral blood, taken 28 days after the second AZD1222 dose. The sequence was collected from an adult who received the AZD1222 COVID-19 vaccine.

CDR3 in amino acids: CASSTSGEKAKNIQYF. CDR3 nucleotides: TGCGCCAGCAGTACTAGCGGGGAAAAAGCCAAAAACATTCAGTACTTC. The rearrangement joins TRBV5-1 to TRBJ2-4; 10 nucleotides line up with TRBD2. The CDR3 runs 16 residues. CDR1 and CDR2 from the germline V gene are SGHRS and YFSETQ. After removal of 5 bases from V and 0 bases from J, the junction contained 5 bases not matched to a gene.